Following are 3 T cell receptor beta chains from one sample sequenced in a study of cytomegalovirus exposure and HLA in healthy donors. PCR primers comprised 60 Vbeta and 13 Jbeta primers. The protocol was immunoSEQ multiplex PCR, while the TCRdb copy is restricted to in-frame clones and leaves out a portion. The listing records 49,000 or so clones. Material for sequencing was PBMCs. These receptors all stem from a man aged 35 to 55 in good health and CMV-seropositive.

The J gene is TRBJ2-1, the V gene TRBV4-3; the D is unclear. The CDR3 totals 17 residues. V lost 3 bases to trimming and J lost 1 base, with 16 bases between them. Germline CDR1 reads LGHNA; CDR2 reads YSLEER. The CDR3 DNA reads as TGCGCCAGCAGCCAGTCTCCCGGGTCTCCTTCCTACAATGAGCAGTTCTTC. Protein sequence: CASSQSPGSPSYNEQFF.

The chain links TRBV29-1 to TRBJ2-7; 8 bases agree with TRBD1. The germline V gene has CDR1 SQVTM and CDR2 ANQGSEA. CDR3 length: 14 amino acids. Trimming at V came to 4 bases and at J to 2 bases, leaving 7 bases not matched to a gene. The CDR3 is CSVGVQGVTYEQYF. Here the CDR3 DNA reads TGCAGCGTTGGGGTACAGGGGGTCACCTACGAGCAGTACTTC.

The chain recombines TRBV25-1 with TRBJ2-1, with 11 bases matching TRBD2. The CDR3 sequence is 13 residues long. J lost 10 bases, V lost 8 bases, and 7 bases had no gene match. The germline V gene encodes CDR1 MGHDK and CDR2 SYGVNS. In DNA, the CDR3 is TGTGCCAGCTCCGGGACTAGCGGTTGGGAGCAGTTCTTC. This gives the protein CASSGTSGWEQFF.